The rows below give T cell receptor beta chains drawn from one sample of a study of blood T cell repertoires in COVID-19. Assay: immunoSEQ multiplex PCR; the TCRdb copy retains only in-frame clones and omits some. This sample has under 250,000 clones; almost 85% occur once, and the top ten carry roughly 5.3%. Sequencing was carried out using peripheral blood. The source is a middle-aged man with COVID-19, enrolled during active disease. The CDR3 runs from the conserved cysteine through the conserved F or W. D genes are given only for firm matches. Only part of the rows carry a size: once, few, many, or a class if the clone is expanded.

abundance	v_gene	j_gene	d_gene	CDR3aa	CDR3nt
once	TRBV9	TRBJ2-7	TRBD1	CASSVGQGRYEQYF	TGTGCCAGCAGCGTAGGACAGGGGAGGTACGAGCAGTACTTC
.	TRBV11-2	TRBJ2-7	.	CASSLAGIAGSEQYF	TGTGCCAGCAGCTTAGCGGGAATCGCTGGGTCGGAGCAGTACTTC
.	TRBV10-3	TRBJ1-2	.	CAISELGAGKGYTF	TGTGCCATCAGTGAGTTGGGCGCAGGGAAAGGCTACACCTTC
.	TRBV19	TRBJ2-5	.	CATTGDGGPETQYF	TGTGCCACTACAGGAGACGGGGGGCCCGAGACCCAGTACTTC
.	TRBV10-3	TRBJ2-7	.	CAAGTPSGEQYF	TGTGCCGCCGGGACACCCAGTGGCGAGCAGTACTTC
.	TRBV20-1	TRBJ2-7	.	CSARGGHEQYF	TGCAGTGCTAGAGGGGGCCACGAGCAGTACTTC
.	TRBV5-1	TRBJ1-5	.	CASSFTDPSNQPQHF	TGCGCCAGCAGCTTTACAGACCCTAGCAATCAGCCCCAGCATTTT
.	TRBV7-8	TRBJ2-7	TRBD2	CASSRGLRTSGEPYEQYF	TGTGCCAGCAGCAGAGGACTTAGGACTAGCGGGGAGCCCTACGAGCAGTACTTC
.	TRBV7-8	TRBJ2-4	.	CASSFDPGGAVQYF	TGTGCCAGCAGCTTTGACCCGGGTGGAGCCGTTCAGTACTTC
few	TRBV27	TRBJ1-1	.	CASSSTGNTEAFF	TGTGCCAGCAGTTCGACAGGGAACACTGAAGCTTTCTTT
.	TRBV6-4	TRBJ2-7	.	CAAQGFLNRTTSYEQYF	TGTGCCGCACAAGGCTTTTTAAACAGGACTACATCCTACGAGCAGTACTTC
.	TRBV7-2	TRBJ2-5	TRBD2	CASSTQRGAQETQYF	TGTGCCAGCAGCACCCAGCGGGGGGCCCAAGAGACCCAGTACTTC
.	TRBV14	TRBJ2-1	TRBD1	CASSPLGQVSYNEQFF	TGTGCCAGCAGCCCCCTCGGACAGGTCTCCTACAATGAGCAGTTCTTC
.	TRBV3-1/TRBV3-2	TRBJ1-2	TRBD1	CASSQVGQGIYGYTF	TGTGCCAGCAGCCAAGTGGGACAGGGAATCTATGGCTACACCTTC
.	TRBV10-3	TRBJ2-4	TRBD1	CAISESGQGRSNIQYF	TGTGCCATCAGTGAGTCGGGACAGGGAAGAAGCAACATTCAGTACTTC
.	TRBV7-6	TRBJ2-3	TRBD2	CASSLGSSAGGRDTQYF	TGTGCCAGCAGCTTAGGATCGTCAGCGGGGGGGCGGGATACGCAGTATTTT
few	TRBV13	TRBJ1-1	TRBD1	CASSESWDDRGTFF	TGTGCCAGCAGCGAAAGCTGGGACGACAGGGGAACTTTCTTT
.	TRBV19	TRBJ1-2	TRBD1	CASSTGTGGGYGYTF	TGTGCCAGTAGTACCGGGACAGGGGGAGGCTATGGCTACACCTTC
once	TRBV6-5	TRBJ2-2	.	CASAVVGTNTGELFF	TGTGCCAGCGCGGTGGTTGGGACAAACACCGGGGAGCTGTTTTTT
.	TRBV6-5	TRBJ2-5	TRBD1	CAGGQGSVETQYF	TGTGCCGGTGGACAGGGTTCGGTGGAGACCCAGTACTTC
.	TRBV19	TRBJ1-5	.	CASSILRDIEAQHF	TGTGCCAGTAGTATCCTACGGGACATCGAGGCCCAGCATTTT
.	TRBV28	TRBJ1-1	TRBD1	CASSSQGENTEAFF	TGTGCCAGCAGTTCCCAGGGGGAGAACACTGAAGCTTTCTTT
.	TRBV15	TRBJ1-6	TRBD1	CATSRDPGGNSPLHF	TGTGCCACCAGCAGAGATCCAGGGGGCAACTCACCCCTCCACTTT
.	TRBV6-5	TRBJ1-4	.	CASSPEGEKLFF	TGTGCCAGCAGCCCGGAGGGGGAAAAACTGTTTTTT
.	TRBV25-1	TRBJ1-4	.	CASRESGAWEKLFF	TGTGCCAGCAGAGAATCAGGGGCTTGGGAAAAACTGTTTTTT
.	TRBV5-1	TRBJ2-7	TRBD1	CASSPGQGYRTYEQYF	TGCGCCAGCAGCCCGGGACAGGGCTACCGAACCTACGAGCAGTACTTC
.	TRBV5-6	TRBJ2-1	.	CASSLGSRTSEQFF	TGTGCCAGCAGCTTGGGTTCGCGGACAAGTGAGCAGTTCTTC
.	TRBV5-1	TRBJ2-7	.	CASSPDIPYEQYF	TGCGCCAGCAGCCCGGACATCCCTTACGAGCAGTACTTC